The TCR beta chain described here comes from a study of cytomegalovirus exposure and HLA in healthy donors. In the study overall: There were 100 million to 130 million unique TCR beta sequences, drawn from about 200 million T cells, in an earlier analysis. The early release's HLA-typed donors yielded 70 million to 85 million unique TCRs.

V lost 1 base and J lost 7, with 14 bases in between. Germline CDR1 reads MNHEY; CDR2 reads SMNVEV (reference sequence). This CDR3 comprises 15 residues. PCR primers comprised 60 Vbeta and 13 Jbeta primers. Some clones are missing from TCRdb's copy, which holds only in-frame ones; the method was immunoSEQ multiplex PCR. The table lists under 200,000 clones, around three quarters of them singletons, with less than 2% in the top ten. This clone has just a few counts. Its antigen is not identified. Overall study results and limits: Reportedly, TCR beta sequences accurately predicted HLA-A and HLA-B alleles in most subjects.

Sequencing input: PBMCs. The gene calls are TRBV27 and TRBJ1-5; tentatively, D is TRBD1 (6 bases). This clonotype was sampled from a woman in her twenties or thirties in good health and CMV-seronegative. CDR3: CASSLLGGAGQPQHF. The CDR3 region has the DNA TGTGCCAGCAGTTTATTGGGGGGGGCAGGGCAGCCCCAGCATTTT.